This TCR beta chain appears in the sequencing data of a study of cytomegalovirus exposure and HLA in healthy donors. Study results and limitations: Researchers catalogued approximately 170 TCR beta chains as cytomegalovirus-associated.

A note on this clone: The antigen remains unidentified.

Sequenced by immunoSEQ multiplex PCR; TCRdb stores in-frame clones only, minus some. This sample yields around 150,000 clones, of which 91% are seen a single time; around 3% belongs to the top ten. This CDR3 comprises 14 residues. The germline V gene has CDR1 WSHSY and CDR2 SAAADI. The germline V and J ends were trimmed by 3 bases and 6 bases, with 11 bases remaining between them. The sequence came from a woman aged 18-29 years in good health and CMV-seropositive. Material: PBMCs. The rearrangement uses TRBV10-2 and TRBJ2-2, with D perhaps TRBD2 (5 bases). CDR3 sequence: CASSDLEGSGELFF. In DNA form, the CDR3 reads TGCGCCAGCAGTGATCTTGAGGGATCCGGGGAGCTGTTTTTT.